The clone carrying this TCR beta chain was recorded at least ten times. Its antigen is unknown. Over 180 million TCR-beta sequences from 15-18 subjects were obtained in each sequencing run. In TCRdb, the 5' RACE reads were re-called with MiXCR into one record per CDR3 protein. The table includes tens of thousands of distinct CDR3 sequences, roughly an eighth detected once. The record originates from a study of neurological immune-mediated disorders. V lost 0 bases and J lost 10, with 19 bases in between. CDR3 size: 17 residues. Per germline, CDR1 MNHEY and CDR2 SVGAGI. Findings and limits, study-wide: None of the CDR3 amino acid sequences in expanded clones turned up in more than one subject, which points to private repertoires in all groups.

The sample's time point: longitudinal time-point 1 (baseline). The unsorted libraries were produced from 2 million PBMCs held at -80 C. What was sequenced was PBMCs. This chain links TRBV6-5 with TRBJ1-6; D perhaps matches TRBD1 (6 bases). The TCR comes from a female donor with HTLV-1-associated myelopathy (HAM/TSP). The CDR3 DNA reads TGTGCCAGCAGTTACTCGAGTGGTAGAGGGGGATACTCACCCCTCCACTTT. As protein: CASSYSSGRGGYSPLHF.